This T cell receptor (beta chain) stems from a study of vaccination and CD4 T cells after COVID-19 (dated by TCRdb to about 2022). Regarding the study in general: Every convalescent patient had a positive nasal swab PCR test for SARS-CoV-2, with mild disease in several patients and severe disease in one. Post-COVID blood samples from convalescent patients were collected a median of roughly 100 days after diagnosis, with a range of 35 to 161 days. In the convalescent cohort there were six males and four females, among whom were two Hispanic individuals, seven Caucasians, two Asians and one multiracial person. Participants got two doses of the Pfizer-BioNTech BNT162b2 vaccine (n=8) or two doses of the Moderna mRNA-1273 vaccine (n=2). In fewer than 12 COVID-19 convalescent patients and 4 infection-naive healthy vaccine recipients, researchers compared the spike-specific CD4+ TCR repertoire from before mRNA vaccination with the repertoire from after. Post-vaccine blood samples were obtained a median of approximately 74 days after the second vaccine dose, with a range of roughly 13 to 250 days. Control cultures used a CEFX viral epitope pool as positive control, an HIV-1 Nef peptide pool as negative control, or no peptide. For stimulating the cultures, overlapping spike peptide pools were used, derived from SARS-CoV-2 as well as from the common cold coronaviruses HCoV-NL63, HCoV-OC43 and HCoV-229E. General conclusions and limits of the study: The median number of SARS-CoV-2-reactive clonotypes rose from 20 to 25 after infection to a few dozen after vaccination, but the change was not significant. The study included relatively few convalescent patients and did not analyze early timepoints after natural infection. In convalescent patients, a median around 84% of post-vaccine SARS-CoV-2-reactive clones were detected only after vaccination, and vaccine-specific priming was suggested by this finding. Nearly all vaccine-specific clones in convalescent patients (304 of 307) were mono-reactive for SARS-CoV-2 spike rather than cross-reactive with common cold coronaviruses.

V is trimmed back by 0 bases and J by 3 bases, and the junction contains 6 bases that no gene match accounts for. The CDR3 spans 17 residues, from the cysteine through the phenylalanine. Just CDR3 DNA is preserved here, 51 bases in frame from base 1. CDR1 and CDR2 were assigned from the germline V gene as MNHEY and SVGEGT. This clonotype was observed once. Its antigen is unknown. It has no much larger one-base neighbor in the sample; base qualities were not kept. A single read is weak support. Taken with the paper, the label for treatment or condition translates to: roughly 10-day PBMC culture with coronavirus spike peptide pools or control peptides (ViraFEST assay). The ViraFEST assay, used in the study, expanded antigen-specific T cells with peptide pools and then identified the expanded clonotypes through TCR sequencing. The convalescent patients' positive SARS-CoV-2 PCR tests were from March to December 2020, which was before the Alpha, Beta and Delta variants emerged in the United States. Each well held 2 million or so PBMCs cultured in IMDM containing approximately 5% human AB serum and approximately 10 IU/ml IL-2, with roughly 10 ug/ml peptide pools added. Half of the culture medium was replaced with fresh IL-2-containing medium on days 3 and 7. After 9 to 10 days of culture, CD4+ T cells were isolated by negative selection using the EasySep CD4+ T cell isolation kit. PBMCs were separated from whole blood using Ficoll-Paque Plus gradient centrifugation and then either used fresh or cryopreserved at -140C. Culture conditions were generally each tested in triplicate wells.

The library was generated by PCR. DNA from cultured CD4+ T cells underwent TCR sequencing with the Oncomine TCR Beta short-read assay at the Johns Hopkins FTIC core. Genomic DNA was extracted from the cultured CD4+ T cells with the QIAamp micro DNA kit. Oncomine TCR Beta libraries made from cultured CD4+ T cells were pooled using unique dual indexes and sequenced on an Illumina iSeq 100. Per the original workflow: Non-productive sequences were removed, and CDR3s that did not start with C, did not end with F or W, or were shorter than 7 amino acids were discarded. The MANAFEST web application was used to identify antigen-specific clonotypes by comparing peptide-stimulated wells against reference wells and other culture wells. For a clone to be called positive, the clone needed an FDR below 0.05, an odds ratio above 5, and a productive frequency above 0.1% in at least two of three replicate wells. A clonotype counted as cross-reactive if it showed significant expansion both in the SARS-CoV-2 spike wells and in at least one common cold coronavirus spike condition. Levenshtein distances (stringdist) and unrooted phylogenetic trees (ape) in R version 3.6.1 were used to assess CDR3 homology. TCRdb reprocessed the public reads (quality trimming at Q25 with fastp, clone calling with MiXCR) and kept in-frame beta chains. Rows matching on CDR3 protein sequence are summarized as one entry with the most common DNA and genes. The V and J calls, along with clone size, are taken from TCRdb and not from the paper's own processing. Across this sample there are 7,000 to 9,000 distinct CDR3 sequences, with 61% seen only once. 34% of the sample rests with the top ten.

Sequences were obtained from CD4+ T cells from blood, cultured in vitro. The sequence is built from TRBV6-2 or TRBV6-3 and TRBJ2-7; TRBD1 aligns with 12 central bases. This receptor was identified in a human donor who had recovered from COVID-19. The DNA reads TGTGCCAGCAGTTACTCCGGGACAGGGGGCGCAAACTACGAGCAGTACTTC. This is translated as CASSYSGTGGANYEQYF.